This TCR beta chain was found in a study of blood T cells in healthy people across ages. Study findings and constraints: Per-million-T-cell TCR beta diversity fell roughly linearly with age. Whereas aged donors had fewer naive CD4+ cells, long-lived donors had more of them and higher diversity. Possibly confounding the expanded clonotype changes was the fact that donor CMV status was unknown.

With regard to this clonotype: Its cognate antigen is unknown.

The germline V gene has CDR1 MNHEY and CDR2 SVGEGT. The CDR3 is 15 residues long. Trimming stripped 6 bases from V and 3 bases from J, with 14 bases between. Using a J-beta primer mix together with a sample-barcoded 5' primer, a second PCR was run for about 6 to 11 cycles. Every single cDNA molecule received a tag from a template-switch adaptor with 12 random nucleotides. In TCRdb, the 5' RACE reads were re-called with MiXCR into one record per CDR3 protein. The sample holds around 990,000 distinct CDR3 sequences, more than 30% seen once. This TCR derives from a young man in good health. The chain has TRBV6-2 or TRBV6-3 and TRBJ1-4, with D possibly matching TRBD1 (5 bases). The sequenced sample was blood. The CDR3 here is CASRPSGEANEKLFF. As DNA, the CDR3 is TGTGCCAGCAGACCGTCGGGGGAAGCTAATGAAAAACTGTTTTTT.